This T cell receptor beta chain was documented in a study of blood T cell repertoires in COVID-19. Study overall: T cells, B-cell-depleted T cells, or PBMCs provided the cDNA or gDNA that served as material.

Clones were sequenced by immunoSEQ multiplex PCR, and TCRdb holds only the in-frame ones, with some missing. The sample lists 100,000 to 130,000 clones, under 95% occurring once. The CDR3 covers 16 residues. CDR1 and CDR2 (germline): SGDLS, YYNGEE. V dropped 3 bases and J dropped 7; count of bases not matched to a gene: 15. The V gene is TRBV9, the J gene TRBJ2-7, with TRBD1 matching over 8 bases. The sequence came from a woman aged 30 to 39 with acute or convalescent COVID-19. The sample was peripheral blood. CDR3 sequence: CASSGAASGRGREQYF. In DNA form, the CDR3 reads TGTGCCAGCAGCGGCGCCGCCAGTGGCAGGGGGCGAGAGCAGTACTTC.